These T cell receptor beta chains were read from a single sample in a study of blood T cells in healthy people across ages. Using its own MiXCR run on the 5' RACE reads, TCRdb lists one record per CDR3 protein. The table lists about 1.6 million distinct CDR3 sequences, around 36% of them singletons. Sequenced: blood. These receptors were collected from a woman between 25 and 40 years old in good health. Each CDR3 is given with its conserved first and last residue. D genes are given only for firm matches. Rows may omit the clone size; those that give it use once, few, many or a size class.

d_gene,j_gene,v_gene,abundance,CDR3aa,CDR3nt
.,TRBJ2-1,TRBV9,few,CASSVAVRPYRVGSYNEQFF,TGTGCCAGCAGCGTAGCGGTCCGACCCTACAGGGTAGGATCCTACAATGAGCAGTTCTTC
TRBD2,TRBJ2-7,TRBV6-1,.,CASSGVGREDYEQYF,TGTGCCAGCAGTGGGGTAGGGCGGGAGGACTACGAGCAGTACTTC
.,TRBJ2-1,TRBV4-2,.,CASSLIREEQFF,TGTGCCAGTAGTCTCATACGGGAGGAGCAGTTCTTC
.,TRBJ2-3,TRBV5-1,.,CASNPGEADTRYF,TGCGCCAGCAATCCCGGGGAGGCAGATACGCGGTATTTT
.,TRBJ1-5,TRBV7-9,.,CASSRMGENQPQHF,TGTGCCAGCAGCCGAATGGGGGAGAATCAGCCCCAGCATTTT
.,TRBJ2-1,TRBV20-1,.,CSASVYGGTFEQFF,TGCAGTGCTAGCGTTTATGGCGGTACCTTTGAGCAGTTCTTC
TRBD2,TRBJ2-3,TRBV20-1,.,CSAKAGGTFTQYF,TGCAGTGCAAAAGCGGGGGGGACGTTTACGCAGTATTTT
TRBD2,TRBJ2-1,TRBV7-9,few,CASTLGGGINEQFF,TGTGCCAGCACGTTAGGCGGGGGGATCAATGAGCAGTTCTTC
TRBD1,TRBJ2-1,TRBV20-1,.,CNARDPGQGVHEQFF,TGCAATGCTAGAGACCCCGGACAGGGAGTCCATGAGCAGTTCTTC
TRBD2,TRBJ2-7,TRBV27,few,CASSFTTSGGVYEQYF,TGTGCCAGCAGTTTTACGACTAGCGGGGGAGTATACGAGCAGTACTTC
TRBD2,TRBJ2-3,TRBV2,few,CASSPPTSGIPDTQYF,TGTGCCAGCAGCCCTCCGACTAGCGGGATACCAGATACGCAGTATTTT
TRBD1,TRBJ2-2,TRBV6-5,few,CASSYRTGLNTGELFF,TGTGCCAGCAGTTACAGGACAGGTTTGAACACCGGGGAGCTGTTTTTT
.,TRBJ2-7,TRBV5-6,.,CASSVKIVGSYEQYF,TGTGCCAGCAGCGTTAAGATTGTGGGGAGCTACGAGCAGTACTTC